This is a list of T cell receptor beta chains from one sample in a study of T cell responses to AZD1222 COVID-19 vaccine. Sequenced by immunoSEQ multiplex PCR; TCRdb stores in-frame clones only, minus some. The sample shows 100,000 to 150,000 clones, just over 90% of them seen only once. The sample consisted of peripheral blood, taken on day 0 of AZD1222 vaccination. All receptors come from an adult in good health. CDR3s include the opening cysteine and the closing phenylalanine or tryptophan. The D gene is left open where the match is weak. Clone size is shown for a subset of rows, as once, few, many or a class of expanded clone.

V gene: TRBV6-2/TRBV6-3; D gene: .; J gene: TRBJ1-5; CDR3 length: 14; clone size: .; CDR3 protein: CASSYTTGNQPQHF; CDR3 DNA: TGTGCCAGCAGTTACACGACAGGCAATCAGCCCCAGCATTTT
V gene: TRBV24-1; D gene: .; J gene: TRBJ2-3; CDR3 length: 13; clone size: once; CDR3 protein: CATSIGSTDTQYF; CDR3 DNA: TGTGCCACCAGTATCGGTAGCACAGATACGCAGTATTTT
V gene: TRBV5-8; D gene: TRBD1; J gene: TRBJ1-1; CDR3 length: 14; clone size: .; CDR3 protein: CASSTSGTGNEAFF; CDR3 DNA: TGTGCCAGCAGCACTTCCGGGACAGGGAATGAAGCTTTCTTT
V gene: TRBV28; D gene: .; J gene: TRBJ2-1; CDR3 length: 14; clone size: .; CDR3 protein: CASTLRLVPNEQFF; CDR3 DNA: TGTGCCAGCACCTTAAGGCTAGTCCCCAATGAGCAGTTCTTC
V gene: TRBV30; D gene: TRBD1; J gene: TRBJ1-5; CDR3 length: 14; clone size: .; CDR3 protein: CAWSKRQGSQPQHF; CDR3 DNA: TGTGCCTGGAGCAAAAGACAGGGCTCGCAGCCCCAGCATTTT
V gene: TRBV25-1; D gene: .; J gene: TRBJ1-5; CDR3 length: 13; clone size: .; CDR3 protein: CASSALGNQPQHF; CDR3 DNA: TGTGCCAGCAGTGCCCTCGGAAATCAGCCCCAGCATTTT
V gene: TRBV28; D gene: TRBD1; J gene: TRBJ1-4; CDR3 length: 14; clone size: .; CDR3 protein: CASSPTGGIEKLFF; CDR3 DNA: TGTGCCAGCAGTCCGACAGGGGGGATTGAAAAACTGTTTTTT
V gene: TRBV2; D gene: .; J gene: TRBJ1-1; CDR3 length: 14; clone size: .; CDR3 protein: CASSDPRLNTEAFF; CDR3 DNA: TGTGCCAGCAGTGACCCCAGGTTGAACACTGAAGCTTTCTTT
V gene: TRBV5-6; D gene: .; J gene: TRBJ1-1; CDR3 length: 13; clone size: .; CDR3 protein: CASSLQGNTEAFF; CDR3 DNA: TGTGCCAGCAGCTTACAGGGTAACACTGAAGCTTTCTTT
V gene: TRBV9; D gene: TRBD2; J gene: TRBJ2-1; CDR3 length: 12; clone size: .; CDR3 protein: CASSGGGGEQFF; CDR3 DNA: TGTGCCAGCAGCGGCGGGGGTGGTGAGCAGTTCTTC
V gene: TRBV7-2; D gene: TRBD2; J gene: TRBJ2-1; CDR3 length: 18; clone size: .; CDR3 protein: CASSAKYGVAGRLDEQFF; CDR3 DNA: TGTGCCAGCAGCGCAAAGTATGGAGTAGCGGGACGGCTAGATGAGCAGTTCTTC
V gene: TRBV18; D gene: .; J gene: TRBJ2-5; CDR3 length: 11; clone size: .; CDR3 protein: CASSPGETQYF; CDR3 DNA: TGTGCCAGCTCACCGGGGGAGACCCAGTACTTC
V gene: TRBV7-3; D gene: .; J gene: TRBJ2-1; CDR3 length: 13; clone size: .; CDR3 protein: CASSPIGGDEQFF; CDR3 DNA: TGTGCCAGCAGCCCAATAGGGGGGGATGAGCAGTTCTTC
V gene: TRBV28; D gene: .; J gene: TRBJ1-3; CDR3 length: 13; clone size: .; CDR3 protein: CASVESEGNTIYF; CDR3 DNA: TGTGCCAGTGTGGAAAGCGAAGGAAACACCATATATTTT
V gene: TRBV19; D gene: .; J gene: TRBJ2-5; CDR3 length: 13; clone size: .; CDR3 protein: CASSRWLAETQYF; CDR3 DNA: TGTGCCAGTAGTAGGTGGCTAGCCGAGACCCAGTACTTC
V gene: TRBV2; D gene: TRBD1; J gene: TRBJ2-2; CDR3 length: 14; clone size: .; CDR3 protein: CASKWTGGTGELFF; CDR3 DNA: TGTGCCAGCAAGTGGACAGGGGGGACCGGGGAGCTGTTTTTT
V gene: TRBV5-8; D gene: .; J gene: TRBJ1-1; CDR3 length: 14; clone size: .; CDR3 protein: CASGRWALNTEAFF; CDR3 DNA: TGTGCCAGCGGCAGGTGGGCCTTGAACACTGAAGCTTTCTTT
V gene: TRBV6-5; D gene: TRBD1; J gene: TRBJ1-5; CDR3 length: 14; clone size: once; CDR3 protein: CASSPGTGNQPQHF; CDR3 DNA: TGTGCCAGCAGTCCCGGGACAGGGAATCAGCCCCAGCATTTT
V gene: TRBV28; D gene: .; J gene: TRBJ1-2; CDR3 length: 13; clone size: .; CDR3 protein: CASSLEGAYGYTF; CDR3 DNA: TGTGCCAGCAGTTTAGAGGGCGCCTATGGCTACACCTTC
V gene: TRBV2; D gene: .; J gene: TRBJ2-7; CDR3 length: 12; clone size: .; CDR3 protein: CASSDLGYEQYF; CDR3 DNA: TGTGCCAGCTCGGACTTGGGTTACGAGCAGTACTTC
V gene: TRBV6-5; D gene: .; J gene: TRBJ2-7; CDR3 length: 11; clone size: once; CDR3 protein: CASSYTDEQYF; CDR3 DNA: TGTGCCAGCAGTTACACCGACGAGCAGTACTTC
V gene: TRBV2; D gene: .; J gene: TRBJ1-2; CDR3 length: 15; clone size: .; CDR3 protein: CASSVFRVVDYGYTF; CDR3 DNA: TGTGCCAGCAGTGTTTTCAGGGTGGTGGACTATGGCTACACCTTC
V gene: TRBV13; D gene: .; J gene: TRBJ2-7; CDR3 length: 17; clone size: .; CDR3 protein: CASSLAGGRGSSYEQYF; CDR3 DNA: TGTGCCAGCAGCTTAGCGGGTGGCAGGGGCAGCTCCTACGAGCAGTACTTC
V gene: TRBV18; D gene: .; J gene: TRBJ1-5; CDR3 length: 17; clone size: .; CDR3 protein: CASSPPWTQGPNQPQHF; CDR3 DNA: TGTGCCAGCTCACCACCCTGGACTCAGGGGCCCAACCAGCCCCAGCATTTT
V gene: TRBV7-9; D gene: TRBD1; J gene: TRBJ2-3; CDR3 length: 15; clone size: .; CDR3 protein: CASSQTGQGVDTQYF; CDR3 DNA: TGTGCCAGCAGCCAAACGGGACAGGGGGTTGATACGCAGTATTTT
V gene: TRBV7-8; D gene: .; J gene: TRBJ2-2; CDR3 length: 14; clone size: .; CDR3 protein: CASSLVGNTGELFF; CDR3 DNA: TGTGCCAGCAGCTTAGTGGGAAACACCGGGGAGCTGTTTTTT
V gene: TRBV3-1/TRBV3-2; D gene: .; J gene: TRBJ1-6; CDR3 length: 15; clone size: .; CDR3 protein: CASSQFGQADSPLHF; CDR3 DNA: TGTGCCAGCAGCCAGTTCGGTCAGGCGGATTCACCCCTCCACTTT
V gene: TRBV10-3; D gene: TRBD1; J gene: TRBJ1-5; CDR3 length: 16; clone size: .; CDR3 protein: CAIRPRTGTSNQPQHF; CDR3 DNA: TGTGCCATCAGACCGCGGACAGGGACGAGCAATCAGCCCCAGCATTTT
V gene: TRBV4-3; D gene: TRBD1; J gene: TRBJ1-2; CDR3 length: 17; clone size: .; CDR3 protein: CASSQGWATGGNYGYTF; CDR3 DNA: TGCGCCAGCAGCCAAGGTTGGGCGACAGGGGGAAACTATGGCTACACCTTC
V gene: TRBV12-3/TRBV12-4; D gene: TRBD1; J gene: TRBJ2-4; CDR3 length: 13; clone size: few; CDR3 protein: CASGGQGGNIQYF; CDR3 DNA: TGTGCCAGCGGGGGACAGGGGGGGAACATTCAGTACTTC
V gene: TRBV6-5; D gene: TRBD2; J gene: TRBJ2-7; CDR3 length: 15; clone size: .; CDR3 protein: CASSWTSGGRAEQYF; CDR3 DNA: TGTGCCAGCAGTTGGACTAGCGGGGGGCGTGCCGAGCAGTACTTC
V gene: TRBV6-1; D gene: .; J gene: TRBJ1-4; CDR3 length: 13; clone size: .; CDR3 protein: CASSEAGYEKLFF; CDR3 DNA: TGTGCCAGCAGTGAAGCAGGTTATGAAAAACTGTTTTTT
V gene: TRBV24-1; D gene: .; J gene: TRBJ1-2; CDR3 length: 20; clone size: .; CDR3 protein: CATSNSPFERWGIDDYGYTF; CDR3 DNA: TGTGCCACCAGCAATTCCCCCTTCGAGAGATGGGGGATCGACGACTATGGCTACACCTTC
V gene: TRBV7-2; D gene: .; J gene: TRBJ1-2; CDR3 length: 15; clone size: .; CDR3 protein: CASNNRERLNYGYTF; CDR3 DNA: TGTGCCAGCAATAACAGGGAACGATTAAACTATGGCTACACCTTC